This TCR beta chain was sequenced for a study of PD-1 blockade in classical Hodgkin lymphoma. Study-level results: Reports described newly diagnosed patients as having lower baseline TCR diversity than healthy donors.

In regard to this clone: Its antigen is not known.

Time point defined: newly diagnosed, previously untreated cHL patient sample. Investigators turned to newly diagnosed, untreated classical Hodgkin lymphoma PBMCs for comparison. Some clones are missing from TCRdb's copy, which holds only in-frame ones; the method was immunoSEQ multiplex PCR. The sample consists of 20,000 to 25,000 clones, around 94% of them appearing once. Trimming removed 6 bases from V and 4 bases from J, with 5 bases in between. Germline assignment: CDR1 MDHEN and CDR2 SYDVKM. This CDR3 is built from 11 residues. V usage is TRBV28 and J usage is TRBJ2-3; no definite D call. The specimen was peripheral blood mononuclear cells (PBMCs). This receptor was obtained from a human donor with classical Hodgkin lymphoma. The chain's CDR3 is CASRGADTQYF. The CDR3 region has the DNA TGTGCCAGCAGGGGTGCAGATACGCAGTATTTT.